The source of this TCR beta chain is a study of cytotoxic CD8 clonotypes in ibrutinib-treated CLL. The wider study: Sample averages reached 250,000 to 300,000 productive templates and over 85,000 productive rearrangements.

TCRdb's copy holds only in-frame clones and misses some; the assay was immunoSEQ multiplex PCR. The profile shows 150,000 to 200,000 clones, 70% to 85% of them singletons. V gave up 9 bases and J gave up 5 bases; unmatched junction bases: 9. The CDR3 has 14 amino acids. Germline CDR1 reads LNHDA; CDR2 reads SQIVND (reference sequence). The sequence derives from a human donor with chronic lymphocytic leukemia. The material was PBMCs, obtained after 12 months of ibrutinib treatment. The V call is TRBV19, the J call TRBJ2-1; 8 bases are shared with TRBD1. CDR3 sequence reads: CASRPLDRDNEQFF. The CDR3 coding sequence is TGTGCCAGCAGGCCCTTGGACAGGGACAATGAGCAGTTCTTC.